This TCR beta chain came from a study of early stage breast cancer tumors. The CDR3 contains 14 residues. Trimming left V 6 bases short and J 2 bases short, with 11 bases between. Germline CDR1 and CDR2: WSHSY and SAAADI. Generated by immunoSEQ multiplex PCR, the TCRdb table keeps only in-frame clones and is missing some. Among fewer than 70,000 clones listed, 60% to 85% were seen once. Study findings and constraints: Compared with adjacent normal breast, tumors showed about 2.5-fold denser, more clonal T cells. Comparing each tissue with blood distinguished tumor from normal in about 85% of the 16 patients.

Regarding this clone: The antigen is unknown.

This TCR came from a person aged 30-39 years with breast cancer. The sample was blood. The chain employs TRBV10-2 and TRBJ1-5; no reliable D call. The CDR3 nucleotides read TGCGCCAGCAGAAGTACAATGGGCAATCAGCCCCAGCATTTT. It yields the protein CASRSTMGNQPQHF.